This note documents a single T cell receptor beta chain sequence. Methods used by the authors: It was from reference gene primer amplification that nucleated cell counts were estimated. Some clones are missing from TCRdb's copy, which holds only in-frame ones; the method was immunoSEQ multiplex PCR. D and trimming were read from the DNA, whereas the V and J calls and clone size are those reported in that table. The sample records roughly 200,000 clones, more than 75% being singletons. The sample comes from a study of blood T cell repertoires in COVID-19. The overall study: From the United States, Italy and Spain came samples of acute and convalescent COVID-19. PBMCs, B-cell-depleted T cells, or T cells were the source of the cDNA or gDNA that made up the material.

Seattle cases were enrolled at active infection and followed longitudinally. The CDR3 length is 14 residues. The junction had 9 bases not matched to a gene; V was cut back by 3 bases and J by 10 bases. The germline gives CDR1 SGHTA, CDR2 FQGTGA. The rearrangement links TRBV7-3 to TRBJ2-1, with 7 bases aligning to TRBD1. The specimen was peripheral blood. This clonotype was sampled from a woman in her thirties or forties with COVID-19, enrolled during active disease. CDR3: CASSFTGTALEQFF. CDR3 coding DNA: TGTGCCAGCAGCTTTACCGGGACAGCGTTAGAGCAGTTCTTC.